The clone carrying this TCR beta chain was seen more than once but under ten times. The antigen remains undetermined. This sample was included in a study of a mutant IDH1 vaccine in newly diagnosed glioma. About the study: Treated patients had a mean age of around 40 years and a sex split that was roughly 60% male and 37.5% female. Previous care, which was radiotherapy, temozolomide, or both, most often involved both. Study-wide points: Among patients, roughly 95% showed immune responses induced by the vaccine.

Time point given: baseline, week 1 (first vaccination visit). The treatment is: pre-vaccination baseline after standard-of-care therapy. Profiled with immunoSEQ multiplex PCR; TCRdb holds only in-frame clones, not every one. There are about 34,000 clones in the sample; about three quarters occur only once, and 9% lies in the top ten. The V gene's germline CDR1 is SGHRS and CDR2 YFSETQ. The V end lost 1 base, the J end lost 3 bases, and 5 bases lay between the germline ends. The CDR3 consists of 13 residues. The chain links TRBV5-1 to TRBJ1-5; D remains ambiguous. The sequencing here drew on peripheral blood mononuclear cells (PBMCs), taken from a glioma patient treated with radiotherapy, temozolomide or both. The TCR was taken from a man aged 50 to 60 with glioma. Some clones in this sample may be carry-over from other donors' samples. CDR3 amino acids: CASSLSFNQPQHF. DNA of the CDR3: TGCGCCAGCAGCTTGTCTTTCAATCAGCCCCAGCATTTT.